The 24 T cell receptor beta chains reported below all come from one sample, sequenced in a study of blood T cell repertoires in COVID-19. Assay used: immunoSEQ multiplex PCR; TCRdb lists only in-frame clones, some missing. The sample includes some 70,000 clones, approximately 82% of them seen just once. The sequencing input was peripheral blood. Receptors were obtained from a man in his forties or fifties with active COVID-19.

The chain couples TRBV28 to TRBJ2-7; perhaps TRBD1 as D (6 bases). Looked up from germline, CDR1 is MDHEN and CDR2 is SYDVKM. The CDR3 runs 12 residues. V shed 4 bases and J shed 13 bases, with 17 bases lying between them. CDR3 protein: CASSSGTSLPYV. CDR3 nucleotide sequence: TGTGCCAGCAGTTCCGGGACAAGCCTCCCTTACGTC.

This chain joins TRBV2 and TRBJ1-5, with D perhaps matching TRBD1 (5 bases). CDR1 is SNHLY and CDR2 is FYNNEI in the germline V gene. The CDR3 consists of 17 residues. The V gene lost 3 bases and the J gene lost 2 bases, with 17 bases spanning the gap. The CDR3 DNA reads TGTGCCAGCAGTGAGGAAGGACAACGAGAGGGCAATCAGCCCCAGCATTTT. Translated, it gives CASSEEGQREGNQPQHF.

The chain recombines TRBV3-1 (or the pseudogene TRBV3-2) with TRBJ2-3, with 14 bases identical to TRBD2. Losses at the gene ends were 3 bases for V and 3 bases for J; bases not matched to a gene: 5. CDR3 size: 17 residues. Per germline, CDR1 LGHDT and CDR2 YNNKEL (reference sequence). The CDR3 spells CASSHFGTSGGTDTQYF. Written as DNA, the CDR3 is TGTGCCAGCAGCCACTTCGGGACTAGCGGGGGAACAGATACGCAGTATTTT.

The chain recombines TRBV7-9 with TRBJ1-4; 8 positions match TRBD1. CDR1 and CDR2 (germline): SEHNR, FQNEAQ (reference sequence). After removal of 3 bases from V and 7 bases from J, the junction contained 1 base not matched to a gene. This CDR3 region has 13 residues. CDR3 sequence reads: CASSFDRGEKLFF. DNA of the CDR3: TGTGCCAGCAGCTTCGACAGGGGTGAAAAACTGTTTTTT.

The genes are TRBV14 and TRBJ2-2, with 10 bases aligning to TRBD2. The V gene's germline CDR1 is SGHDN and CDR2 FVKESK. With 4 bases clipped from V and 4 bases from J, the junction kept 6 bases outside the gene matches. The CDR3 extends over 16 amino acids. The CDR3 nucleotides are TGTGCCAGCAGCCGAAGCGGGGGGGCAACCACCGGGGAGCTGTTTTTT. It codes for CASSRSGGATTGELFF.

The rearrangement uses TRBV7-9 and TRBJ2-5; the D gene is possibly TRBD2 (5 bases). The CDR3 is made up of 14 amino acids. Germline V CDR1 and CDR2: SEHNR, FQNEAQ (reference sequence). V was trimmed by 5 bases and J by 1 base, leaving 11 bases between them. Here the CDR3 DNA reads TGTGCCAGCAGCCTCGCGGGCGCCCAAGAGACCCAGTACTTC. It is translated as CASSLAGAQETQYF. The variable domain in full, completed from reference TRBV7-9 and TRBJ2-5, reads DTGVSQNPRHKITKRGQNVTFRCDPISEHNRLYWYRQTLGQGPEFLTYFQNEAQLEKSRLLSDRFSAERPKGSFSTLEIQRTEQGDSAMYLCASSLAGAQETQYFGPGTRLLVL.

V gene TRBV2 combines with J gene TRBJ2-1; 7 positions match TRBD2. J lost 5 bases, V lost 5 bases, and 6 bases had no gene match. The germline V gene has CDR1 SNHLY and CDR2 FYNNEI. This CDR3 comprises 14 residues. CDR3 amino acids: CASSRSGENNEQFF. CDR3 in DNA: TGTGCCAGCAGTAGGAGCGGGGAGAACAATGAGCAGTTCTTC.

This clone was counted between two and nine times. This chain's CDR3 is CASSLAGQGFGYTF. CDR3 bases: TGTGCCAGCAGCTTAGCCGGGCAGGGGTTTGGCTACACCTTC. V gene TRBV7-9 combines with J gene TRBJ1-2, with a tentative D call TRBD1 (6 bases). V was clipped by 0 bases and J by 7 bases, with 12 bases between them. Germline V gives CDR1 SEHNR, CDR2 FQNEAQ (reference sequence). There are 14 residues in the CDR3.

Here the CDR3 reads CSVLRDTEAFF. DNA for the CDR3: TGCAGTGTTCTCAGGGACACTGAAGCTTTCTTT. This rearrangement joins TRBV20-1 to TRBJ1-1, with D maybe TRBD1 (5 bases). In germline, CDR1 is DFQATT, CDR2 SNEGSKA (reference sequence). CDR3 length: 11 residues. Trimming left V 7 bases short and J 3 bases short, with 9 bases between.

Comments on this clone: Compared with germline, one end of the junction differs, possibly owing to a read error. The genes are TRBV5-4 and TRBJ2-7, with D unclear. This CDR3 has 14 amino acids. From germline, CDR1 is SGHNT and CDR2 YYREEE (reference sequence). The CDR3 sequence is CASSLARISDEQYF. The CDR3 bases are TGTGCCAGCAGCTTGGCCAGAATCTCCGACGAGCAGTACTTC.

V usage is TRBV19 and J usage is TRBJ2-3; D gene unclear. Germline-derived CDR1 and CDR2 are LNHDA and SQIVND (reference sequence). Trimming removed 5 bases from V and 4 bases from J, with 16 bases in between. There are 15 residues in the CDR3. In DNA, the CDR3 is TGTGCCAGTAGTCTCTCAGTGTCTGTCGCAGATACGCAGTATTTT. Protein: CASSLSVSVADTQYF.

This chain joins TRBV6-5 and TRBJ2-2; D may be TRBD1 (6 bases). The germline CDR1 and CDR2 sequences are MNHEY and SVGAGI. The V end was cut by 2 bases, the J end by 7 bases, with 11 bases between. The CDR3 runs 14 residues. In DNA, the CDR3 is TGTGCCAGCAGTTACCAAGGACAGATCGGGGAGCTGTTTTTT. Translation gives CASSYQGQIGELFF.

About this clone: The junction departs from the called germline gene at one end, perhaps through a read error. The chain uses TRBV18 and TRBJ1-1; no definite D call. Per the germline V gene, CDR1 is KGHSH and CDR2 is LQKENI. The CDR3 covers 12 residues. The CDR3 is CASSPTNIEAFF. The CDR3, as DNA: TGTGCCAGCTCACCCACCAACATTGAAGCTTTCTTT.

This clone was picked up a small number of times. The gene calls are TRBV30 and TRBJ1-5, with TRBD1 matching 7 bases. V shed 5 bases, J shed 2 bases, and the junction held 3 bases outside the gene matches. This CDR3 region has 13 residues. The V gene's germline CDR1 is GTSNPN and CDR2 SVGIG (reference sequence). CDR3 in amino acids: CAWDRERNQPQHF. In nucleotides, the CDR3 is TGTGCCTGGGACAGGGAACGCAATCAGCCCCAGCATTTT.

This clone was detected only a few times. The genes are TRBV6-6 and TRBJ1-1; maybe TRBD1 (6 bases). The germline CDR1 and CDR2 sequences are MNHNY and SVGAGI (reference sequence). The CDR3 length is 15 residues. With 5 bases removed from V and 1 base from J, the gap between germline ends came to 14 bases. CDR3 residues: CASSEAHRANTEAFF. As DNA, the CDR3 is TGTGCCAGCAGTGAGGCCCACAGGGCGAACACTGAAGCTTTCTTT.

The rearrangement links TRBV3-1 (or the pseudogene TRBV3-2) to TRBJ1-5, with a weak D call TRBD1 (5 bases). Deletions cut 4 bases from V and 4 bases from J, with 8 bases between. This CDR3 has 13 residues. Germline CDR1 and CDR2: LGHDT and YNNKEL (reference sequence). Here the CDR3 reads CASSRQGNQPQHF. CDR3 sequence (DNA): TGTGCCAGCAGCCGCCAGGGAAATCAGCCCCAGCATTTT.

In DNA, the CDR3 is TGCGCCAGCAGCTTGGATGCAGGCATCTCTGGAAACACCATATATTTT. It codes for CASSLDAGISGNTIYF. The rearrangement uses TRBV5-1 and TRBJ1-3; D gene unclear. Germline CDR1 reads SGHRS; CDR2 reads YFSETQ. This CDR3 is 16 amino acids long. Trimming removed 0 bases from V and 0 bases from J, with 10 bases in between.

CDR3 bases: TGTGCCTGGACTCATTCTGGGGGCGGGTACGAGCAGTACTTC. The encoded protein is CAWTHSGGGYEQYF. V gene TRBV30 combines with J gene TRBJ2-7, with TRBD1 as a possible D gene (6 bases). V dropped 4 bases and J dropped 4 bases, with 17 bases sitting between them. The CDR3 contains 14 residues. The germline CDR1 and CDR2 sequences are GTSNPN and SVGIG (reference sequence).

In nucleotides, the CDR3 is TGTGCCAGCAGCCTTGCCGGGAGGGCCGCGGGAGAGACCCAGTACTTC. This codes for CASSLAGRAAGETQYF. The V call is TRBV7-9, the J call TRBJ2-5, with 8 bases matching TRBD2. The V segment lost 5 bases and the J segment 4 bases; nucleotides outside the gene matches: 12. From germline, CDR1 is SEHNR and CDR2 FQNEAQ (reference sequence). This CDR3 region has 16 residues.

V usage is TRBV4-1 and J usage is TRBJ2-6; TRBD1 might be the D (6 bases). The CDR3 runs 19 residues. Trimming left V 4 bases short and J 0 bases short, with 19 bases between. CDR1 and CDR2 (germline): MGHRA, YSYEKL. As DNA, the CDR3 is TGCGCCAGCAGCCCCCCAGTCCGGACAGAGAGCTCTGGGGCCAACGTCCTGACTTTC. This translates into CASSPPVRTESSGANVLTF.

The chain's CDR3 is CASSVGLAGARRYNEQFF. As DNA, the CDR3 is TGCGCCAGCAGCGTGGGACTAGCGGGAGCCCGACGGTACAATGAGCAGTTCTTC. This chain joins TRBV5-1 and TRBJ2-1, with TRBD2 identical over 14 bases. CDR1 and CDR2 from the germline V gene are SGHRS and YFSETQ. With 4 bases clipped from V and 4 bases from J, the junction kept 10 bases outside the gene matches. The CDR3 contains 18 residues.

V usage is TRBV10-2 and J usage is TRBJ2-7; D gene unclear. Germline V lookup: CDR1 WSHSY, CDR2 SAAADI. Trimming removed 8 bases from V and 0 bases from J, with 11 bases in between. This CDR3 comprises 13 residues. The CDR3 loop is CASGRGSSYEQYF. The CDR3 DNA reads TGCGCCAGCGGCCGCGGCAGCTCCTACGAGCAGTACTTC.

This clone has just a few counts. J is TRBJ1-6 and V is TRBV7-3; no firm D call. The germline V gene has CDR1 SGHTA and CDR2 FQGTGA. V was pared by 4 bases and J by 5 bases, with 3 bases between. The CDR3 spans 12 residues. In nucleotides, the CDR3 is TGTGCCAGCAGCTCTAATAATTCACCCCTCCACTTT. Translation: CASSSNNSPLHF.

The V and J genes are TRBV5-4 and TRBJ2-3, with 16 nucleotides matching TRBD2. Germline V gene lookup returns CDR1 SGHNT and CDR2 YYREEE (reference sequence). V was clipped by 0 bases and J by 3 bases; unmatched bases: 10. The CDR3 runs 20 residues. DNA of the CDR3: TGTGCCAGCAGCTTGGATGGGACTAGCGGGAGGGCATATGGGACAGATACGCAGTATTTT. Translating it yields CASSLDGTSGRAYGTDTQYF.